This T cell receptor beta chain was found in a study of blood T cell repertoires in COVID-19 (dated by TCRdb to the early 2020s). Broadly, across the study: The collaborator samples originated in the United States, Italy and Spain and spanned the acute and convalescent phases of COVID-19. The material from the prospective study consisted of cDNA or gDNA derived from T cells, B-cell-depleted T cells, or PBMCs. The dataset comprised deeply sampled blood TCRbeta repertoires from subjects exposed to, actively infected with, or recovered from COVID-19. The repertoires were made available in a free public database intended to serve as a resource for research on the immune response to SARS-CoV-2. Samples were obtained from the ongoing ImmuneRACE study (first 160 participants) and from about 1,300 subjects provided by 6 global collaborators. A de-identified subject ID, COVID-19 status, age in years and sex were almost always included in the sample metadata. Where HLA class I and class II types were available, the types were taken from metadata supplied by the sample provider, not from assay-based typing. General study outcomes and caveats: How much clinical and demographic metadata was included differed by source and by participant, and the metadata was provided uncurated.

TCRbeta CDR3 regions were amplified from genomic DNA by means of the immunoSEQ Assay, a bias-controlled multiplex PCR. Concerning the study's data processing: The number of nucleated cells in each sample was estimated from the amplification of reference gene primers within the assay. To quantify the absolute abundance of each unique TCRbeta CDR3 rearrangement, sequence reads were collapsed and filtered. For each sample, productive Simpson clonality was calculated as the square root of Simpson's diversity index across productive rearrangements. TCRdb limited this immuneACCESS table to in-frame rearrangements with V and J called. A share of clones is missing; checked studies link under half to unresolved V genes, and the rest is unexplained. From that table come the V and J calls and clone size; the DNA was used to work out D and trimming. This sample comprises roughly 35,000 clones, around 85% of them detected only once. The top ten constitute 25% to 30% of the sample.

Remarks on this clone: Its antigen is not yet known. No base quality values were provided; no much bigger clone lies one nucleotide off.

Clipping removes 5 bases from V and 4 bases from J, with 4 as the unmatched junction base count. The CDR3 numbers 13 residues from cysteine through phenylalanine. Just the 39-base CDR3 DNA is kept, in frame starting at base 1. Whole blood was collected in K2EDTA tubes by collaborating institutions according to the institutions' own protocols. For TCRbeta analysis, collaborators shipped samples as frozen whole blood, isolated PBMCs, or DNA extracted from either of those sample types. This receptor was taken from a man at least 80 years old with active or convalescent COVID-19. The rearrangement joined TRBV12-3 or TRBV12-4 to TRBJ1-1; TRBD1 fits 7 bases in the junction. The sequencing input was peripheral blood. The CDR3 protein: CASSQRQGTEAFF. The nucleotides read TGTGCCAGCAGTCAGCGACAGGGCACTGAAGCTTTCTTT.